This TCR beta chain was sequenced in a study of T cell changes during pregnancy in multiple sclerosis (dated by TCRdb to the late 2010s). In the study overall: In women with multiple sclerosis, the researchers looked at how the T cell repertoire shifted as pregnancy progressed.

With regard to this clone: Its antigen is unknown. Base quality data are lacking; no much larger clone is found one base away.

The receptor library was made with the immunoSEQ multiplex PCR assay. TCRdb mirrors the immuneACCESS table, restricted to in-frame sequences. Some clones are absent from its copies; in checked studies, under half trace to an unresolved V gene, and the reason for the others is unknown. The table for this sample lists 75,000 to 95,000 clones; 75% to 95% of them were counted only once. Together, the top ten hold roughly 0.91% of the sample. The CDR3 spans 15 residues, from the cysteine through the phenylalanine. Only CDR3 DNA remains: 45 bases, in frame from the first base. V sheds 3 bases and J sheds 5 bases, leaving 14 bases between their ends. The germline V gene (reference sequence) gives CDR1 as SSHAT and CDR2 as FNYEAQ.

Sequences were derived from peripheral blood, sampled before pregnancy. The receptor chain draws on TRBV7-7 and TRBJ2-1; possibly the D gene is TRBD1, per 7 matching bases. The TCR comes from a female donor with multiple sclerosis, enrolled in a pregnancy study. The bases read TGTGCCAGCAGCTTGGGGCCAGGGGGGCACAATGAGCAGTTCTTC. Its translation reads: CASSLGPGGHNEQFF. With all but the CDR3 taken from the reference TRBV7-7 and TRBJ2-1 genes, the full variable domain is: GAGVSQSPRYKVTKRGQDVTLRCDPISSHATLYWYQQALGQGPEFLTYFNYEAQPDKSGLPSDRFSAERPEGSISTLTIQRTEQRDSAMYRCASSLGPGGHNEQFFGPGTRLTVL.